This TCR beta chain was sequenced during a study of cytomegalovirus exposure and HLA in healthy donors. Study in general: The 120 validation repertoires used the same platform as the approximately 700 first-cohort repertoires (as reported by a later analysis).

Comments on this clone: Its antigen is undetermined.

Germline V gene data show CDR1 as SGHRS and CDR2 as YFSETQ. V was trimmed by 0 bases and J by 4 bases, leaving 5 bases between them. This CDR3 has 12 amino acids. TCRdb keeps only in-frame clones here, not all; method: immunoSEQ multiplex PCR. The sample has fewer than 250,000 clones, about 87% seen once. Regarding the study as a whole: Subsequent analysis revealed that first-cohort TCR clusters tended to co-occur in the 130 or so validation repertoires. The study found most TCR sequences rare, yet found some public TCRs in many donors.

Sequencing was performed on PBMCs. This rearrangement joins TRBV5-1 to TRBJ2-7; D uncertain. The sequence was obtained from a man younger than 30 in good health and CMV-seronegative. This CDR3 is CASSLVSYEQYF. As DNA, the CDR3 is TGCGCCAGCAGCTTGGTCAGTTACGAGCAGTACTTC.